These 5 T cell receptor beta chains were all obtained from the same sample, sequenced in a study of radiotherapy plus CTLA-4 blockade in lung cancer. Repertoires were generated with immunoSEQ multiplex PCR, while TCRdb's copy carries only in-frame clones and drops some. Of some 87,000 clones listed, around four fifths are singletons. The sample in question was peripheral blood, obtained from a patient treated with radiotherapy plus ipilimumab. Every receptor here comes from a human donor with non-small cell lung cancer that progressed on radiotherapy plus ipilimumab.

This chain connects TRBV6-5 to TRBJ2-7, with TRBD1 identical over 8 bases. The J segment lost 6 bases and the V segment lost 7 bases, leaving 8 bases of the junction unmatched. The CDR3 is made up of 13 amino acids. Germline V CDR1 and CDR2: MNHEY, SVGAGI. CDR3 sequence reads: CASTGRGRVEQYF. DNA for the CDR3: TGTGCCAGCACAGGCAGGGGGCGGGTCGAGCAGTACTTC.

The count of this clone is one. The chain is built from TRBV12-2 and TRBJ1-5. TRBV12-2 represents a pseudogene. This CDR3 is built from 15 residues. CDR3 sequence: CASRFTPDGNQPQHF. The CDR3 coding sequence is TGTGCAAGTCGCTTTACCCCGGATGGCAATCAGCCCCAGCATTTT.

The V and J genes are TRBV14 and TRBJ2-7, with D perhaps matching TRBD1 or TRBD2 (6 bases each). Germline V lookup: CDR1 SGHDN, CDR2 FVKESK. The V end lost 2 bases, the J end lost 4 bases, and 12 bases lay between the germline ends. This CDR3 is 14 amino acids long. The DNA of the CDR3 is TGTGCCAGCAGCCAAATGAAAGGGGGGTACGAGCAGTACTTC. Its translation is CASSQMKGGYEQYF. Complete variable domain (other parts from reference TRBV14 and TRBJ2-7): EAGVTQFPSHSVIEKGQTVTLRCDPISGHDNLYWYRRVMGKEIKFLLHFVKESKQDESGMPNNRFLAERTGGTYSTLKVQPAELEDSGVYFCASSQMKGGYEQYFGPGTRLTVT.

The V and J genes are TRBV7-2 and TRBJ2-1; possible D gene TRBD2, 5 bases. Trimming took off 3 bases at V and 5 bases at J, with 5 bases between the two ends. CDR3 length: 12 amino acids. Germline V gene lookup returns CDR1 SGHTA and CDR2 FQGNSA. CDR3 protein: CASSLRDNEQFF. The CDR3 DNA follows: TGTGCCAGCAGCTTGCGGGACAATGAGCAGTTCTTC.

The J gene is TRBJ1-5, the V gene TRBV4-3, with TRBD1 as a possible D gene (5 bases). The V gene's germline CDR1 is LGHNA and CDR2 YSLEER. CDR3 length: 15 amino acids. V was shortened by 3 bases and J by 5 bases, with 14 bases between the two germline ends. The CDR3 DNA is TGCGCCAGCAGCCACAGGGTCGGGCGGGATCAGCCCCAGCATTTT. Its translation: CASSHRVGRDQPQHF.